The TCR beta chain under discussion was sequenced for a study of blood T cell repertoires in COVID-19. For the study at large: Collection of acute and convalescent COVID-19 samples took place in the United States, Italy and Spain. T cells, B-cell-depleted T cells, or PBMCs provided the cDNA or gDNA that served as material.

This clone was seen just once. Some clones are missing from TCRdb's copy, which holds only in-frame ones; the method was immunoSEQ multiplex PCR. There are around 150,000 clones in the sample; 78% occur only once, and approximately 11% lies in the top ten. After removal of 2 bases from V and 2 bases from J, the junction contained 3 bases not matched to a gene. CDR3 length: 14 residues. The germline V gene has CDR1 MDHEN and CDR2 SYDVKM. The sequenced sample consisted of peripheral blood. The sequence was collected from a man in his 60s who had recovered from COVID-19. J is TRBJ2-7 and V is TRBV28, with 7 positions matching TRBD1. CDR3 sequence: CASSLTGETYEQYF. The CDR3 region has the DNA TGTGCCAGCAGTTTAACAGGGGAGACCTACGAGCAGTACTTC.